This T cell receptor (beta chain) emerged from a study of graft-versus-host responses after intestinal transplantation. Study background: Among the recipients, transplants were multivisceral, liver-intestinal, or isolated intestinal. Recipients uniformly received anti-thymocyte globulin induction, followed by tacrolimus and steroids for 2 to 4 years. Findings of the study overall: Allografts from individuals with graft-donor T cell macrochimerism displayed high graft-versus-host to host-versus-graft clonal ratios.

For this clone: Its target is unknown.

The assay was immunoSEQ multiplex PCR, and TCRdb's table has in-frame clones only and misses some. The sample lists approximately 90,000 clones; around nine tenths were seen once. This clonotype originated in a human donor who received an intestinal transplant. Sequenced material: unstimulated CD8+ T cells sorted from spleen or lymph node cells, taken before intestinal transplant.

The DNA of the CDR3 is TGTGCCAGCATGGATTCCGGGGAGCTGTTTTTT. Translation gives CASMDSGELFF. J is TRBJ2-2 and V is TRBV11-1; D not resolved. The germline gives CDR1 SGHAT, CDR2 FQDESV (reference sequence). V dropped 7 bases and J dropped 6 bases, with 6 bases sitting between them. This CDR3 comprises 11 residues.